Sequencing of this T cell receptor (beta chain) was carried out in a study of T cell changes during pregnancy in multiple sclerosis (dated by TCRdb to the late 2010s). At the level of the whole study: In women with multiple sclerosis, the researchers looked at how the T cell repertoire shifted as pregnancy progressed.

Note on this clone: Its antigen remains unidentified. No qualities accompany the bases; no much larger clone lies one base away.

From cysteine to phenylalanine, the CDR3 is 14 amino acids long. Kept here is only the CDR3 DNA, which spans 42 bases and is read in frame from base 1. V and J are trimmed by 1 base and 7 bases, and the gene matches miss 3 bases of the junction. Based on the germline V gene (reference sequence), the CDR1 and CDR2 sequences are GTSNPN and SVGIG. The library came from the immunoSEQ multiplex PCR assay. Entries here come from immuneACCESS through TCRdb and include only in-frame sequences with V and J called. Some clones fail to appear in such tables; in the studies checked, an unresolved V gene covers under half of the shortfall, and the cause of the remainder is unknown. Within this sample are some 97,000 clones, with more than 80% of them counted one time only. Together, the top ten hold more than 0.95% of the sample.

The chain joins TRBV30 to TRBJ2-1; TRBD2 matches 11 bases in the middle. The material sequenced was peripheral blood, taken in the second trimester of pregnancy. This clonotype was obtained from a female donor with multiple sclerosis, enrolled in a pregnancy study. The CDR3: CAWSEGLAANEQFF. The nucleotides are TGTGCCTGGAGTGAGGGACTAGCGGCAAATGAGCAGTTCTTC. Supplemented by the reference TRBV30 and TRBJ2-1 proteins around the CDR3, the complete variable domain is SQTIHQWPATLVQPVGSPLSLECTVEGTSNPNLYWYRQAAGRGLQLLFYSVGIGQISSEVPQNLSASRPQDRQFILSSKKLLLSDSGFYLCAWSEGLAANEQFFGPGTRLTVL.